This T cell receptor beta chain is drawn from a study of somatic mutations in cytotoxic T cells in rheumatoid arthritis. Across the whole study: Patient blood was drawn as 30 ml EDTA; the draw came right after diagnosis and before any treatment. Selected populations of V beta antibody-stained T cells underwent flow sorting at nearly 100% purity; these encompassed V beta1+ cells subjected to TCRB sequencing.

This table comes from immunoSEQ multiplex PCR, and its TCRdb copy is limited to in-frame clones, with some not included. This table holds about 16,000 clones, around 75% found once. Broader study findings: Among patients with rheumatoid arthritis, but not healthy controls, CD8+ clonality increased with age.

CDR1 and CDR2 (germline): PRHDT, FYEKMQ (reference sequence). This CDR3 is 16 amino acids long. V lost 0 bases and J 4 bases, leaving 15 bases between the germline ends. About this clone itself: The antigen is not known.

This sequence was found in an adult with rheumatoid arthritis. This chain uses TRBV13 with TRBJ1-2; tentatively, D is TRBD1 (6 bases). Sequencing used CD8+ T cells sorted from blood. CDR3 nucleotide sequence: TGTGCCAGCAGCTTAGGGGGGGCTCCAGAGATCTATGGCTACACCTTC. Amino acid sequence: CASSLGGAPEIYGYTF.